This T cell receptor beta chain originates from a study of blood T cell repertoires in COVID-19. Study-wide context: From T cells, B-cell-depleted T cells, or PBMCs came the material, which was cDNA or gDNA.

Original processing notes: Amplified reference gene primers provided the basis for estimating nucleated cell counts. The repertoire was sequenced with immunoSEQ multiplex PCR; TCRdb's copy has only in-frame clones and lacks some. The V and J calls and clone size are taken from that table; D and trimming were inferred from the DNA. The profile shows more than 95,000 clones, approximately 83% of them singletons. CDR1 is MDHEN, CDR2 SYDVKM, per germline. The V end lost 8 bases, the J end lost 0 bases, and 7 bases lay between the germline ends. This CDR3 spans 12 amino acids. This sequence joins TRBV28 and TRBJ2-5; D is unclear. The TCR sequence derives from a man aged 50-60 years with acute or convalescent COVID-19. Source material: peripheral blood. CDR3 nucleotides: TGTGCCAGCTGTAGCCACCAAGAGACCCAGTACTTC. It is translated as CASCSHQETQYF.